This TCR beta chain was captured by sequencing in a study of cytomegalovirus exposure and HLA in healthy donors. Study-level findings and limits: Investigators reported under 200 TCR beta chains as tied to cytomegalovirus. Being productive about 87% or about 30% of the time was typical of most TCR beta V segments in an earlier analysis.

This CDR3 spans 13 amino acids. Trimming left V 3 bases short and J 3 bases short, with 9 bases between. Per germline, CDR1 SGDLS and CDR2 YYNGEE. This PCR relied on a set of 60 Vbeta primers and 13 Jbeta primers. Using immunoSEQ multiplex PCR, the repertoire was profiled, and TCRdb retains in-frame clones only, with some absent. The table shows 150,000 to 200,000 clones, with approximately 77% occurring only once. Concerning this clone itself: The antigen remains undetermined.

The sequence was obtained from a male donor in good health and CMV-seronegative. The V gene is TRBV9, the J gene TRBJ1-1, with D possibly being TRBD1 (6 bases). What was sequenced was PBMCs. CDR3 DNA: TGTGCCAGCAGCGCACACAGGGACACTGAAGCTTTCTTT. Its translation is CASSAHRDTEAFF.